This TCR beta chain originates from a study of human thymus T cells (TCRdb year 2020). Describing the broader study: The study described the TCR alpha and beta repertoires in roughly 8 infant thymus samples and a few matching peripheral blood samples. Donor ages ranging from about 6 to 244 days were recorded, and roughly six male and a couple of female infants were included in the cohort. The investigation overall reported the following: Thymus samples yielded on average around 850,000 unique TCRB clonotypes, compared with 70,000 to 85,000 from blood samples. Biased V and J gene segment usage appeared to be present in both thymic and peripheral blood repertoires.

TCRB and TCRAD loci were amplified from a standardized quantity of quality-controlled genomic DNA using the immunoSEQ multiplex PCR assay. Amplicons spanned the V(D)J region at a length sufficient to cover the CDR3 and identify V and J genes. Through the commercial immunoSEQ service, the amplicons were sequenced on an Illumina platform. In the original analysis: Primer bias and sequencing errors were corrected as previously described, and TCRAD and TCRB definitions were based on the IMGT database. The repertoires were analysed using immunoSEQ Analyzer 3.0 and VDJTools for basic statistics, V/J segment usage, diversity estimates, rarefaction and pairwise overlap. To estimate diversity, the Chao1, ChaoE, Efron-Thisted, Shannon and inverse Simpson indices were applied, and diversity was also estimated on datasets down-sampled to the smallest sample. Repertoire overlap used strict matching of CDR3 nucleotide sequence, V gene and J gene, with Jaccard-based multidimensional scaling clustering. TCRdb retrieved this table from immuneACCESS and kept in-frame rearrangements only. Not all clones are present; in checked studies, unresolved V genes account for under half, and no reason is known for the remainder. The DNA was the basis for D and trimming; V, J and clone size are from that table. The sample table holds 55,000 to 70,000 clones, of which around 94% were seen once. The ten largest clones capture approximately 5.9% of the sample.

V trim: 5 bases; J trim: 0 bases; unmatched bases: 13. CDR1 is given as SGHTA and CDR2 as FQGNSA, both from the germline V gene. Its CDR3 holds 18 amino acids, cysteine through phenylalanine. Solely the CDR3 DNA is kept, with 54 bases framed from the first base. Immunologically healthy infants undergoing open corrective cardiac surgery for congenital heart defects in Finland were used as donors. From four of the eight donors, a small aliquot of about 0.5-1 mL peripheral blood was collected during surgery. For the blood samples, genomic DNA was extracted from all available leukocytes instead of from a set number of cells. ACK lysis buffer was used to remove erythrocytes from the blood, and the remaining leukocytes were kept as pellets at -70 degrees C. Genomic DNA was extracted from frozen cell pellets with a QIAsymphony instrument. Notes on this clone: What this receptor recognizes is not known. Base quality data are lacking; no much larger clone is found one base away.

The V gene is TRBV7-2 and the J gene is TRBJ2-7; a stretch of 10 junction bases matches TRBD1. This clonotype originated in a boy younger than two with a congenital heart defect but otherwise immunologically healthy. Sequencing was performed on blood. The CDR3 region reads CASSRPTGGTGSSYEQYF. The nucleotides are TGTGCCAGCAGCCGCCCGACAGGGGGCACCGGAAGCTCCTACGAGCAGTACTTC.